This T cell receptor (beta chain) stems from a study of blood T cell repertoires in COVID-19. This clone was detected once. Using immunoSEQ multiplex PCR, the repertoire was profiled, and TCRdb retains in-frame clones only, with some absent. Of about 86,000 clones listed, under 85% were seen once; the top ten hold 10% to 12%. V was clipped by 1 base and J by 1 base, with 4 bases between them. The CDR3 sequence is 13 residues long. CDR1 is SGHTA, CDR2 FQGTGA, per germline. Sequencing was performed on peripheral blood. This clonotype was obtained from a man between 65 and 85 years old with acute or convalescent COVID-19. The chain recombines TRBV7-3 with TRBJ1-1; D remains unclear. The CDR3 protein is CASSLNGNTEAFF. The CDR3 DNA reads TGTGCCAGCAGCTTAAACGGGAACACTGAAGCTTTCTTT.